This T cell receptor (beta chain) was sequenced for a study of blood T cell repertoires in COVID-19. In the study's own analysis: Reference gene primer amplification gave nucleated cell count estimates. Generated by immunoSEQ multiplex PCR, the TCRdb table keeps only in-frame clones and is missing some. V, J and clone size are those of that table, while D and trimming were read from the DNA. The table lists fewer than 200,000 clones, roughly 81% of them singletons. The germline gives CDR1 ENHRY, CDR2 SYGVKD. V was shortened by 6 bases and J by 3 bases, with 11 bases between the two germline ends. The CDR3 totals 13 residues.

Sequencing was done on a sample of peripheral blood. This receptor was identified in a middle-aged woman with COVID-19, enrolled during active disease. This chain connects TRBV10-3 to TRBJ2-5; a weak D match, TRBD1 (5 bases). This chain's CDR3 is CAIRNDRKETQYF. The CDR3 bases are TGTGCCATCAGGAATGACAGAAAAGAGACCCAGTACTTC.